The T cell receptor (beta chain) described here comes from a study of blood T cell repertoires in COVID-19. Across the study: There were acute and convalescent COVID-19 samples, and they came from the United States, Italy and Spain. PBMCs, B-cell-depleted T cells, or T cells were the source of the cDNA or gDNA that made up the material.

In the source study's methods: Estimated nucleated cell counts came from reference gene primer amplification. TCRdb keeps only in-frame clones here, not all; method: immunoSEQ multiplex PCR. The V and J calls and clone size are taken from that table; D and trimming were inferred from the DNA. This table has approximately 15,000 clones, 81% appearing once. The sample was peripheral blood. The receptor was derived from a human donor in a cohort sampled during active COVID-19.

The CDR3 protein is CASSERGYSGNQPQHF. For the CDR3, the DNA is TGTGCCAGCAGTGAAAGGGGTTACTCGGGCAATCAGCCCCAGCATTTT. The chain couples TRBV6-1 to TRBJ1-5, with a tentative D call TRBD1 (5 bases). The CDR3 consists of 16 residues. Trimming pared 2 bases from V and 2 bases from J, leaving 13 bases between. Germline CDR1 is MNHNS and CDR2 is SASEGT.